This T cell receptor (beta chain) was obtained from a study of tumor-infiltrating lymphocytes in primary liver carcinoma. Study in general: Between 4.2 and 10 cm across, the tumors were all of stage T1-T3 N0M0.

This clonotype has ten or more counts. As yet, its antigen is unknown. The tissue used was unsorted bulk material of about 19-34 mg. RNA and DNA were co-extracted from it with the AllPrep DNA/RNA mini kit. Without exception, tumor samples held over 90% viable tumor cells. Findings of the study overall: Pairs of tumor regions overlapped more than tumor-adjacent and tumor-blood pairs did.

A primer in the constant region served to generate TCR beta cDNA from 450 to 600 ng of total RNA. What produced the TCR beta libraries was three nested multiplex PCR rounds using slightly modified ARM-PCR. The first two PCR rounds used TRBV1-TRBV30 primers with a Cbeta primer, roughly 10 cycles each. TCRdb re-called the multiplex PCR reads through MiXCR, storing one row per CDR3 protein. Of about 99,000 distinct CDR3 sequences in the sample, about three quarters were seen once. V lost 6 bases to trimming and J lost 1 base, with 9 bases between them. The CDR3 spans 13 residues. Germline lookup yields CDR1 SGHDT and CDR2 YYEEEE.

The chain uses TRBV5-6 and TRBJ2-3, with D unresolved. The sample was liver tumor tissue from sampling region 5. Subset of the sample: tumor region T5, tumor centre. The clonotype was recovered from a woman aged 60-70 years with primary liver carcinoma and hepatitis B virus infection. The CDR3: CASIRLGTDTQYF. The CDR3 DNA reads as TGTGCCAGCATCAGACTGGGCACAGATACGCAGTATTTT.